The next 18 T cell receptor beta chains were all read from a single sample in a study of cytomegalovirus exposure and HLA in healthy donors. 13 Jbeta primers and 60 Vbeta primers were used for the PCR. Profiling relied on immunoSEQ multiplex PCR, and the TCRdb table lists in-frame clones only, not all of them. The data show fewer than 200,000 clones, about four fifths seen once. Input material: PBMCs. The receptors shown here come from a male donor in good health and CMV-seronegative.

Regarding this clone: Relative to the germline gene, one junction end is altered; a read error may explain this. Additional DNA sequences in this sample encode the identical CDR3. The gene calls are TRBV27 and TRBJ1-1; 12 positions agree with TRBD1. CDR1 MNHEY and CDR2 SMNVEV come from the germline V gene (reference sequence). The CDR3 consists of 14 residues. This CDR3 reads CASRRGTGGFGAFF. DNA for the CDR3: TGCGCCAGCAGGCGTGGGACAGGGGGCTTTGGAGCTTTCTTT.

This clone was detected once. The chain combines TRBV14 with TRBJ1-1; a possible D gene is TRBD1 (5 bases). In germline, CDR1 is SGHDN, CDR2 FVKESK. This CDR3 is 13 amino acids long. Trimming took off 1 base at V and 5 bases at J, with 8 bases between the two ends. The CDR3 loop is CASSQGQRTEAFF. The CDR3 DNA is TGTGCCAGCAGCCAAGGACAGAGGACTGAAGCTTTCTTT.

This clone was counted only a few times. The CDR3 region is CASRAGGRTGELFF. CDR3 DNA sequence: TGTGCCAGCAGGGCGGGAGGACGAACCGGGGAGCTGTTTTTT. The rearrangement links TRBV28 to TRBJ2-2, with 8 bases lining up with TRBD2. Germline-derived CDR1 and CDR2 are MDHEN and SYDVKM. V dropped 6 bases and J dropped 5; count of bases not matched to a gene: 5. The CDR3 totals 14 residues.

The CDR3 loop is CAEREGASYNSPLHF. The CDR3 nucleotides are TGTGCCGAACGAGAGGGAGCGTCCTATAATTCACCCCTCCACTTT. The V call is TRBV2, the J call TRBJ1-6; no definite D call. Per the germline V gene, CDR1 is SNHLY and CDR2 is FYNNEI. V lost 11 bases and J 1 base, leaving 15 bases between the germline ends. This CDR3 comprises 15 residues.

V gene TRBV19 combines with J gene TRBJ2-5; 8 nucleotides line up with TRBD2. The CDR3 is 14 residues long. V trimming: 3 bases; J trimming: 6 bases; junction bases outside the gene matches: 6. CDR1 LNHDA and CDR2 SQIVND come from the germline V gene (reference sequence). The CDR3 protein is CASSISGSGKTQYF. The CDR3 DNA follows: TGTGCCAGTAGTATCAGCGGGAGTGGAAAGACCCAGTACTTC.

The J gene is TRBJ2-2, the V gene TRBV18; D might be TRBD1 (5 bases). The V gene's germline CDR1 is KGHSH and CDR2 LQKENI. V was clipped by 5 bases and J by 0 bases, with 13 bases between them. The CDR3 is made up of 16 amino acids. CDR3 residues: CASSTQGPPNTGELFF. In DNA form, the CDR3 reads TGTGCCAGCTCAACCCAGGGTCCCCCGAACACCGGGGAGCTGTTTTTT.

The chain recombines TRBV5-4 with TRBJ1-2; 8 bases fit TRBD1. CDR3 length equals 14 residues. Germline CDR1 reads SGHNT; CDR2 reads YYREEE (reference sequence). V was clipped by 4 bases and J by 4 bases; unmatched bases: 6. CDR3 nucleotide sequence: TGTGCCAGCAGCCCGGGACAGGAACTCTATGGCTACACCTTC. It encodes CASSPGQELYGYTF.

This clone has only one observation. The V and J genes are TRBV18 and TRBJ2-1; possible D gene TRBD2, 6 bases. The CDR3 is 15 residues long. V shed 8 bases and J shed 0 bases, with 14 bases lying between them. Germline CDR1 reads KGHSH; CDR2 reads LQKENI. CDR3 in amino acids: CASTQDGSSYNEQFF. In DNA, the CDR3 is TGTGCCAGCACCCAGGACGGGAGCTCCTACAATGAGCAGTTCTTC. The full variable domain, in which reference TRBV18 and TRBJ2-1 provide the parts outside the CDR3, is NAGVMQNPRHLVRRRGQEARLRCSPMKGHSHVYWYRQLPEEGLKFMVYLQKENIIDESGMPKERFSAEFPKEGPSILRIQQVVRGDSAAYFCASTQDGSSYNEQFFGPGTRLTVL.

The V gene is TRBV5-1, the J gene TRBJ2-7; TRBD2 might be the D (5 bases). The CDR3 contains 16 residues. Germline V lookup: CDR1 SGHRS, CDR2 YFSETQ. Trimming took 0 bases from V and 0 from J, leaving 13 bases between them. CDR3 DNA: TGCGCCAGCAGCTTGGAGGTGGGTGGGAGCTCCTACGAGCAGTACTTC. It encodes CASSLEVGGSSYEQYF.

Concerning this clone itself: The identical CDR3 is also encoded by other nucleotide sequences in the sample. J is TRBJ2-5 and V is TRBV6-1; 9 nucleotides match TRBD2. The CDR3 runs to 16 residues. V was pared by 2 bases and J by 1 base, with 5 bases of the junction left unmatched. Per the germline V gene, CDR1 is MNHNS and CDR2 is SASEGT. The CDR3 DNA reads TGTGCCAGCAGTGAACTGGCGGGGGGGCCCCAAGAGACCCAGTACTTC. Translating it yields CASSELAGGPQETQYF.

The V and J genes are TRBV6-5 and TRBJ1-2; a weak D match, TRBD1 (5 bases). V lost 5 bases and J lost 6, with 7 bases in between. The CDR3 contains 11 residues. Germline CDR1 is MNHEY and CDR2 is SVGAGI. The CDR3 bases are TGTGCCAGCAGTCGGGGGAATGGCTACACCTTC. This gives the protein CASSRGNGYTF.

The J gene is TRBJ2-2, the V gene TRBV5-5, with 8 nucleotides matching TRBD1. Unmatched junction bases numbered 11, after V lost 1 base and J lost 6 bases. The CDR3 extends over 17 amino acids. Germline V gene sequence: CDR1 SGHKS, CDR2 YYEKEE (reference sequence). CDR3 sequence (DNA): TGTGCCAGCAGCTTGTTTTTCAGGGGGCTAGTAGCCGGGGAGCTGTTTTTT. Its protein is CASSLFFRGLVAGELFF. The full variable domain, with the rest looked up from reference TRBV5-5 and TRBJ2-2, is DAGVTQSPTHLIKTRGQQVTLRCSPISGHKSVSWYQQVLGQGPQFIFQYYEKEERGRGNFPDRFSARQFPNYSSELNVNALLLGDSALYLCASSLFFRGLVAGELFFGEGSRLTVL.

The chain combines TRBV9 with TRBJ1-2, with TRBD1 as a possible D gene (5 bases). CDR3 size: 17 residues. Trimming took 0 bases from V and 4 from J, leaving 19 bases between them. Germline values: CDR1 SGDLS, CDR2 YYNGEE. CDR3 in amino acids: CASSVGWGGGAAYGYTF. The CDR3 DNA reads TGTGCCAGCAGCGTAGGATGGGGGGGTGGGGCAGCCTATGGCTACACCTTC.

The CDR3 is CASRRQGLNQPQHF. For the CDR3, the DNA is TGTGCCAGCAGACGACAGGGCCTCAATCAGCCCCAGCATTTT. The genes are TRBV25-1 and TRBJ1-5; 7 nucleotides align to TRBD1. CDR1 is MGHDK, CDR2 SYGVNS, per germline. This CDR3 spans 14 amino acids. After removal of 6 bases from V and 3 bases from J, the junction contained 5 bases not matched to a gene. The variable domain in full, completed from reference TRBV25-1 and TRBJ1-5, reads EADIYQTPRYLVIGTGKKITLECSQTMGHDKMYWYQQDPGMELHLIHYSYGVNSTEKGDLSSESTVSRIRTEHFPLTLESARPSHTSQYLCASRRQGLNQPQHFGDGTRLSIL.

This sequence joins TRBV27 and TRBJ2-3, with 13 bases aligning to TRBD2. After removal of 6 bases from V and 4 bases from J, the junction contained 4 bases not matched to a gene. The CDR3 consists of 15 residues. Germline CDR1 is MNHEY and CDR2 is SMNVEV (reference sequence). CDR3 amino acids: CASSSLAGGADTQYF. Written as DNA, the CDR3 is TGTGCCAGCAGCTCACTAGCGGGAGGGGCAGATACGCAGTATTTT.

This clone was seen only a few times. This chain links TRBV5-6 with TRBJ2-3; unclear D gene. The CDR3 contains 14 residues. Trimming took 0 bases from V and 1 from J, leaving 6 bases between them. CDR1 SGHDT and CDR2 YYEEEE come from the germline V gene. CDR3 amino acids: CASSLDSRTDTQYF. CDR3 nucleotides: TGTGCCAGCAGCTTGGACAGCCGCACAGATACGCAGTATTTT.

In this sample, this clone turned up a few times. The J gene is TRBJ2-5, the V gene TRBV20-1; no firm D call. Germline-derived CDR1 and CDR2 are DFQATT and SNEGSKA (reference sequence). The CDR3 is 10 amino acids. The V end was cut by 6 bases, the J end by 12 bases, with 14 bases between. The CDR3: CSASRQIKYF. The CDR3 DNA sequence: TGCAGTGCGTCGAGGCAGATCAAGTACTTC.

As for this clone: A read error may account for a junction end that differs from germline. The chain combines TRBV7-8 with TRBJ2-3; the D gene is possibly TRBD2 (6 bases). CDR1 and CDR2 from the germline V gene are SGHVS and FQNEAQ. This CDR3 is built from 15 residues. This CDR3 is CASSLARTSTDTQYF. DNA of the CDR3: TGTGCCAGCAGCCTAGCGCGTACTAGCACAGATACGCAGTATTTT.